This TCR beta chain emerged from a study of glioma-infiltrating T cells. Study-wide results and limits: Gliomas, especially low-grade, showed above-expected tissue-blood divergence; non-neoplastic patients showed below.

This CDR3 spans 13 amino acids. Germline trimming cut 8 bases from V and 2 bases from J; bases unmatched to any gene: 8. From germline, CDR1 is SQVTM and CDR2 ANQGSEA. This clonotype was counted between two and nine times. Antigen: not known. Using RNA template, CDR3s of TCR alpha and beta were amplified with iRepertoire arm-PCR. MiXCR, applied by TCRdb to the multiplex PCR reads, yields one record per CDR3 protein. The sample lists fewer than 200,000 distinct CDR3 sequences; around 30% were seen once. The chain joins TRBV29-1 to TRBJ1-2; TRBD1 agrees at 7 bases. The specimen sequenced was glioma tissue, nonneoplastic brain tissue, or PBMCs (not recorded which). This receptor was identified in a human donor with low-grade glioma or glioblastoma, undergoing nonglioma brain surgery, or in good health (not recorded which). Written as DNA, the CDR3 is TGCAGCCACCGGACAGGTCCCAACTATGGCTACACCTTC. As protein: CSHRTGPNYGYTF.